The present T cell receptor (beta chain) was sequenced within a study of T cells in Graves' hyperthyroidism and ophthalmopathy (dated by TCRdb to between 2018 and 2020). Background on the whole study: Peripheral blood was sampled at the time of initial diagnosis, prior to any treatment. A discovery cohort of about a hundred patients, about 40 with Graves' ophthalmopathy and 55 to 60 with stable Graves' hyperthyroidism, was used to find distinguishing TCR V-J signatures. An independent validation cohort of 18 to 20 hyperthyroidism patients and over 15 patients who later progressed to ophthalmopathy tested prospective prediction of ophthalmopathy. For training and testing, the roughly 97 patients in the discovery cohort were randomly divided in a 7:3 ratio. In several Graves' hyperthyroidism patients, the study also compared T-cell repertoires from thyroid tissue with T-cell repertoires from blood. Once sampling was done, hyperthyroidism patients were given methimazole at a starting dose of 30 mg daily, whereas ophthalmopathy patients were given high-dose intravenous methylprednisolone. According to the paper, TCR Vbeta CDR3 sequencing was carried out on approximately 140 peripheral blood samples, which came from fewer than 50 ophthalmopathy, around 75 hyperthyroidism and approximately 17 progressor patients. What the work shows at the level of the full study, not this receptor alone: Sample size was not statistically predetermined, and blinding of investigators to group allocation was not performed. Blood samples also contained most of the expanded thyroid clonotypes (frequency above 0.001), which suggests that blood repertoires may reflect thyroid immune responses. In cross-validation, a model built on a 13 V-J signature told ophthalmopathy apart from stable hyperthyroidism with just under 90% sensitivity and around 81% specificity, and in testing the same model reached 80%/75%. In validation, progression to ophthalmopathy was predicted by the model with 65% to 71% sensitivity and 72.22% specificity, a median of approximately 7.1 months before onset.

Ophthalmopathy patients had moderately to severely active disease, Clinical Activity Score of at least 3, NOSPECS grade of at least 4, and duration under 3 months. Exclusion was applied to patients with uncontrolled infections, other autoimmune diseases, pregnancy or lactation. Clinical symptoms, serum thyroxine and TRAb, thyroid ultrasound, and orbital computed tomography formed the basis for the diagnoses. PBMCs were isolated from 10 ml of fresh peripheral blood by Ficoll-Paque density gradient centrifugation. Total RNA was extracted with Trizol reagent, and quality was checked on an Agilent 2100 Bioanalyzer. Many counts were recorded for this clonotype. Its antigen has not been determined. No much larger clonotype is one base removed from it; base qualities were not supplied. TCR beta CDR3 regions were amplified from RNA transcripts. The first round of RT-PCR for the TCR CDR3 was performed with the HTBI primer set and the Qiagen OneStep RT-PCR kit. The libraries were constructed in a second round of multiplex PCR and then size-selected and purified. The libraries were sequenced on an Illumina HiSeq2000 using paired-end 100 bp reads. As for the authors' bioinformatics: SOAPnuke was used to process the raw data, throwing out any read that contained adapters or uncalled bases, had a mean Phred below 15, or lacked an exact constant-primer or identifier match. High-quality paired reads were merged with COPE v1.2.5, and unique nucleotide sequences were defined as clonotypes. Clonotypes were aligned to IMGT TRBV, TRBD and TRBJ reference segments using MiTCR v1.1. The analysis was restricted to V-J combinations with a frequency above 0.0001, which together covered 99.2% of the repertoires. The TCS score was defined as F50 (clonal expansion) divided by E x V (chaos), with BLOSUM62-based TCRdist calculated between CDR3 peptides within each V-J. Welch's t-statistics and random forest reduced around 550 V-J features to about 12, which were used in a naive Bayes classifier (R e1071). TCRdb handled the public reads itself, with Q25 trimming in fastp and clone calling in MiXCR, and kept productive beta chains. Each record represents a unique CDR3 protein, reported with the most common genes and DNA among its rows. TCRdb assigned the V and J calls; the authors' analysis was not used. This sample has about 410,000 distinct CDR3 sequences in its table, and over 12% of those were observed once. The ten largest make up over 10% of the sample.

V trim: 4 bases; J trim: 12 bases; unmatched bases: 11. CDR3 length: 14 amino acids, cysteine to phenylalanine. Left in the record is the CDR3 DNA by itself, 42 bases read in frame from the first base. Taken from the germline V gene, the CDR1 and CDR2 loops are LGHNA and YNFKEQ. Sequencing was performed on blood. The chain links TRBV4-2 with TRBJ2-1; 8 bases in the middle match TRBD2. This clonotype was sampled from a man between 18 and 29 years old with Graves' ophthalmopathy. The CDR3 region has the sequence CASSPSGGEVAQFF. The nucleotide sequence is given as TGTGCCAGCAGCCCCTCCGGGGGGGAGGTGGCGCAGTTCTTC.